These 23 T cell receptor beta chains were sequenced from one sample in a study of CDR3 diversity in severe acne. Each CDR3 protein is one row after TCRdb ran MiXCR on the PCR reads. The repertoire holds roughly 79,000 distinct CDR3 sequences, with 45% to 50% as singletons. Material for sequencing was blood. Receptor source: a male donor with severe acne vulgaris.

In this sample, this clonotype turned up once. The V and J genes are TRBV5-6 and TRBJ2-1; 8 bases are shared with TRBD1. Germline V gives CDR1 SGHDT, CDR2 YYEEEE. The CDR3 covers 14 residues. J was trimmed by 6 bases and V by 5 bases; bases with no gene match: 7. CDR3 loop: CASRGQDEGNEQFF. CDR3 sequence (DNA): TGTGCCAGCAGGGGACAGGACGAAGGCAATGAGCAGTTCTTC.

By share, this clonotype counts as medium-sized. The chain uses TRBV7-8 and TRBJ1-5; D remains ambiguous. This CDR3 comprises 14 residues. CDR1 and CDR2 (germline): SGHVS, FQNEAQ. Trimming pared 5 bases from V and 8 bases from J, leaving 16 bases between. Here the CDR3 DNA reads TGTGCCAGCAGCCTCGGATCTAATTTGGAGCCCCAGCATTTT. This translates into CASSLGSNLEPQHF.

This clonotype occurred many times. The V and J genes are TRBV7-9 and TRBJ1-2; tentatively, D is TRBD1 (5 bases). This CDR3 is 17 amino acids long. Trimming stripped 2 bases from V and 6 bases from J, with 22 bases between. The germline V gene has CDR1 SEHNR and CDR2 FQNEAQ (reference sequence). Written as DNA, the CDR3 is TGTGCCAGCAGCTTATGGTGGGGGAGTCAGGGATCCCATGGCTACACCTTC. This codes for CASSLWWGSQGSHGYTF.

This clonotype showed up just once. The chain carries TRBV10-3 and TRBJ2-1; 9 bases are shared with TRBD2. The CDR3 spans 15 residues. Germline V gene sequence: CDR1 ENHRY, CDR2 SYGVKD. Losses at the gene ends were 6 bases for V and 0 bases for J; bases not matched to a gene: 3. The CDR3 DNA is TGTGCCATCAGGACGACTAGCGGCTCCTACAATGAGCAGTTCTTC. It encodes CAIRTTSGSYNEQFF.

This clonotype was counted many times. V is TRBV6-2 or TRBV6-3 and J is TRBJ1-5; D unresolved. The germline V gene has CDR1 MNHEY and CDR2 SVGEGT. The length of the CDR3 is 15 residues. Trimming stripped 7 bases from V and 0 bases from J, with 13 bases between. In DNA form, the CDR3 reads TGTGCCAGCACCGGACTCCCATATAGCAATCAGCCCCAGCATTTT. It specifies CASTGLPYSNQPQHF.

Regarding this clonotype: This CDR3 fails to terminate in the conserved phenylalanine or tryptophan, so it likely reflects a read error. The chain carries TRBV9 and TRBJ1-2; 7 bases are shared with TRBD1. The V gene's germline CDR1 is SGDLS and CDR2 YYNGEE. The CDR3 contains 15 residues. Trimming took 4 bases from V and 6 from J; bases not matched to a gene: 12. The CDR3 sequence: CASSLTGESLDGYTL. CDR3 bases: TGTGCCAGCAGCCTAACAGGGGAATCACTGGATGGCTACACCCTC.

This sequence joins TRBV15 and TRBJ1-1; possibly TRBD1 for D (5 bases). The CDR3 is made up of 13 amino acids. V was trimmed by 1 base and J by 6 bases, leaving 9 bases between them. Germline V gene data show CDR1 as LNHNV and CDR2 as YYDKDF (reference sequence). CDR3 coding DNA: TGTGCCACCAGCAGAGTCCTACAGGCTGAAGCTTTCTTT. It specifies CATSRVLQAEAFF.

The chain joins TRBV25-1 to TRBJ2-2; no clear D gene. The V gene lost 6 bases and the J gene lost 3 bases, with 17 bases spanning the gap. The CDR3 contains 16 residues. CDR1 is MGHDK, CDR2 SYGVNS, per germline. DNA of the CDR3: TGTGCCAGCAGCTTGGGTCGGGCGGAATACACCGGGGAGCTGTTTTTT. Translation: CASSLGRAEYTGELFF.

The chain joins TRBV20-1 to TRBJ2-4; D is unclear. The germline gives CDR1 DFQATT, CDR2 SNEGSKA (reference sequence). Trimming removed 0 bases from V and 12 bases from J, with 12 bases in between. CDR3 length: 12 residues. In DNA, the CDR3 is TGCAGTGCTAGAGAGGGATTGAGCAATCAGTACTTC. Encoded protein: CSAREGLSNQYF.

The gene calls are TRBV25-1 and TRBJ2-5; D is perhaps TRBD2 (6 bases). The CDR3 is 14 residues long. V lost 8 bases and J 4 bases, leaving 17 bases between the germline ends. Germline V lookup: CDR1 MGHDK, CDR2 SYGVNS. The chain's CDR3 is CASASPGSTETQYF. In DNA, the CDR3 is TGTGCCAGCGCGTCCCCCGGGAGCACAGAGACCCAGTACTTC.

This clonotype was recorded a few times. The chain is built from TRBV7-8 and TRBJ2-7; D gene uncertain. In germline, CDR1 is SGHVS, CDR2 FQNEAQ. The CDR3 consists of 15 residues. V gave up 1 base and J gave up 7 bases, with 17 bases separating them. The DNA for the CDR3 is TGTGCCAGCAGCTTAGTGAGGATGGATACCGGGGAGCAGTACTTC. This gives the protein CASSLVRMDTGEQYF.

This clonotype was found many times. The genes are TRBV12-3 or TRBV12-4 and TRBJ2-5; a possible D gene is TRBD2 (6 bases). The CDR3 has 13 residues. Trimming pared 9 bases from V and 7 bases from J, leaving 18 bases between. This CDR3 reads CASNLAGSGTQYF. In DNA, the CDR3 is TGTGCCAGTAATCTGGCGGGGAGTGGGACCCAGTACTTC.

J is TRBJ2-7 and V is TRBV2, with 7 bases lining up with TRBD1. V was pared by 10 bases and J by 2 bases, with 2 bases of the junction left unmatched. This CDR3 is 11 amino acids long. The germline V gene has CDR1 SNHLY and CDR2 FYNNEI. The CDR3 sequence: CATGQTYEQYF. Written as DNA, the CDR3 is TGTGCCACGGGACAGACCTACGAGCAGTACTTC. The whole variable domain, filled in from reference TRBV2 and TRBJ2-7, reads EPEVTQTPSHQVTQMGQEVILRCVPISNHLYFYWYRQILGQKVEFLVSFYNNEISEKSEIFDDQFSVERPDGSNFTLKIRSTKLEDSAMYFCATGQTYEQYFGPGTRLTVT.

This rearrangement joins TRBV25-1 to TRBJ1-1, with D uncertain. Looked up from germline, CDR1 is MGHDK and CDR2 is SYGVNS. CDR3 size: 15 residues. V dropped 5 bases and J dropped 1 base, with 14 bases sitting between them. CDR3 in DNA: TGTGCCAGCAGTTACTCGCGGACGGGGAACACTGAAGCTTTCTTT. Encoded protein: CASSYSRTGNTEAFF.

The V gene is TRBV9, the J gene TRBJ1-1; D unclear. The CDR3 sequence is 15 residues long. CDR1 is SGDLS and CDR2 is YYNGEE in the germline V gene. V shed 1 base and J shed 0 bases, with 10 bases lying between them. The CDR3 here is CASSVTSEMNTEAFF. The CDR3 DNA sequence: TGTGCCAGCAGCGTAACCTCAGAGATGAACACTGAAGCTTTCTTT.

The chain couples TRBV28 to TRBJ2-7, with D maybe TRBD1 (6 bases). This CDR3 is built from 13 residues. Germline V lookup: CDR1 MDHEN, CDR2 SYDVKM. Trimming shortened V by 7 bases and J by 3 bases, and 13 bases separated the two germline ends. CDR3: CASTPKDSYEQYF. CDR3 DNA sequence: TGTGCCAGCACTCCCAAGGACAGCTACGAGCAGTACTTC.

The CDR3 reads CASRLEGTGELFF. In nucleotides, the CDR3 is TGTGCCAGCAGGCTGGAAGGGACCGGGGAGCTGTTTTTT. The chain uses TRBV5-6 and TRBJ2-2; D is unresolved. The CDR3 loop spans 13 amino acids. Trimming took 5 bases from V and 5 from J, leaving 10 bases between them. CDR1 is SGHDT, CDR2 YYEEEE, per germline.

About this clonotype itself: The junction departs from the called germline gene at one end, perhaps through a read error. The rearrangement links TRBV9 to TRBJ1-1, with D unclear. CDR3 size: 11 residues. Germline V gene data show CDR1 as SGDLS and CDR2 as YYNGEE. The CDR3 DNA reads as TGTGCCAGCAGTCCGAACCCTGAAGCTTTCTTT. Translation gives CASSPNPEAFF.

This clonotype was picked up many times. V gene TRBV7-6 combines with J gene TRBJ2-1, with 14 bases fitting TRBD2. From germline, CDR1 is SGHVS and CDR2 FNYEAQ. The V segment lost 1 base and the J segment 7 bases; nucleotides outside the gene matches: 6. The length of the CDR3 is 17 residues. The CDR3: CASSLGLAGGPKNEQFF. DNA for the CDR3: TGTGCCAGCAGCTTAGGACTAGCGGGAGGGCCGAAGAATGAGCAGTTCTTC.

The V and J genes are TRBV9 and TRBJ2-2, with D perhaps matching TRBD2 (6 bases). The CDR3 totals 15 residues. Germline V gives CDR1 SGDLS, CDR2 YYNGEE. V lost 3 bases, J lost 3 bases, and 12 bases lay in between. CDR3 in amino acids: CASSGLEGYTGELFF. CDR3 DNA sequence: TGTGCCAGCAGCGGTCTGGAGGGGTACACCGGGGAGCTGTTTTTT. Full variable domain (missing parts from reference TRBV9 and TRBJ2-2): DSGVTQTPKHLITATGQRVTLRCSPRSGDLSVYWYQQSLDQGLQFLIQYYNGEERAKGNILERFSAQQFPDLHSELNLSSLELGDSALYFCASSGLEGYTGELFFGEGSRLTVL.

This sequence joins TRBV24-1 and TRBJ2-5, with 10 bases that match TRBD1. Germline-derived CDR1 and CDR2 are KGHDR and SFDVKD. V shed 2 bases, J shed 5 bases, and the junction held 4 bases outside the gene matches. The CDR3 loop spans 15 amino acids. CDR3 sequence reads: CATSDWTGGEETQYF. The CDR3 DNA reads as TGTGCCACCAGTGATTGGACAGGGGGAGAGGAGACCCAGTACTTC.

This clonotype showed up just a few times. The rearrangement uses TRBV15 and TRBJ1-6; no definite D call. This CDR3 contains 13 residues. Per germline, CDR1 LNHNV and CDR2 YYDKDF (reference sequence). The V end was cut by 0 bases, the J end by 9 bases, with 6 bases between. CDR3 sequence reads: CATSRDWGSPLHF. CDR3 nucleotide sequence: TGTGCCACCAGCAGAGATTGGGGTTCACCCCTCCACTTT. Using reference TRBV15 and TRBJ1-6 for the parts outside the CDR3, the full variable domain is DAMVIQNPRYQVTQFGKPVTLSCSQTLNHNVMYWYQQKSSQAPKLLFHYYDKDFNNEADTPDNFQSRRPNTSFCFLDIRSPGLGDTAMYLCATSRDWGSPLHFGNGTRLTVT.

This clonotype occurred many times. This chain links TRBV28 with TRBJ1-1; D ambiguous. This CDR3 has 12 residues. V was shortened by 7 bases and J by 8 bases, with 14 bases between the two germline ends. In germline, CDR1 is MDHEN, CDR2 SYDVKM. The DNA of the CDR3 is TGTGCCAGCAACTTACCCCGGGGAGAAGCTTTCTTT. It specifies CASNLPRGEAFF.